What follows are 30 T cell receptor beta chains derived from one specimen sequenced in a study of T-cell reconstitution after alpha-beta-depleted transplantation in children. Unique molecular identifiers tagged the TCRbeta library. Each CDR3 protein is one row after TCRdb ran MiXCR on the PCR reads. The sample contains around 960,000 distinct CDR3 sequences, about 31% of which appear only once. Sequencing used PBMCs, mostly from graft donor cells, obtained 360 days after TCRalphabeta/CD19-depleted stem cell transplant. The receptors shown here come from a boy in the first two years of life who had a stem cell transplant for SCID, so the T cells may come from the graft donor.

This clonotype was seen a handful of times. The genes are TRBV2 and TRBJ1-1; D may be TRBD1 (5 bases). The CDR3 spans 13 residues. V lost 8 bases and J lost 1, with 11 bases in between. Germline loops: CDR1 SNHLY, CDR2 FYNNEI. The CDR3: CASLPGRNTEAFF. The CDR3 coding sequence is TGTGCCAGCTTACCAGGGAGGAACACTGAAGCTTTCTTT.

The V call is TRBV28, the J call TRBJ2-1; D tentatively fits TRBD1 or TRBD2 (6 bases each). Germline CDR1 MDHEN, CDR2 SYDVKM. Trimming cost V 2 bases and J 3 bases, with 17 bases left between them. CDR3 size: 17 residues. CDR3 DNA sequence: TGTGCCAGCAGTTTAAGGGGGGACGGGGCACTCTACAATGAGCAGTTCTTC. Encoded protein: CASSLRGDGALYNEQFF.

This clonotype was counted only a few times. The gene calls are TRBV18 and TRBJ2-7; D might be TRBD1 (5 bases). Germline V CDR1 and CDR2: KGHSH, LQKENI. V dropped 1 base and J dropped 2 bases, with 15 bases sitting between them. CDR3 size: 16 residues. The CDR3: CASSPLREKFTYEQYF. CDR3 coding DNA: TGTGCCAGCTCACCACTCAGGGAAAAATTCACCTACGAGCAGTACTTC.

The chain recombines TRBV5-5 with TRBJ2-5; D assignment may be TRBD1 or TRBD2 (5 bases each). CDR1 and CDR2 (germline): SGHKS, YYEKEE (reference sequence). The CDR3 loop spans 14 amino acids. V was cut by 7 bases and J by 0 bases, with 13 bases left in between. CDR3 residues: CASRGTWYQETQYF. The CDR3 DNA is TGTGCCAGCCGGGGCACCTGGTACCAAGAGACCCAGTACTTC.

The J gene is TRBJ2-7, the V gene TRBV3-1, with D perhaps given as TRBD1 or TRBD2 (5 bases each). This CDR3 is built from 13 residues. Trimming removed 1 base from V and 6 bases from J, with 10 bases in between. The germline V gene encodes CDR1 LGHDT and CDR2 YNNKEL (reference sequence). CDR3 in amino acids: CASSQVKGSEQYF. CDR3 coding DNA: TGTGCCAGCAGCCAAGTAAAGGGGAGCGAGCAGTACTTC.

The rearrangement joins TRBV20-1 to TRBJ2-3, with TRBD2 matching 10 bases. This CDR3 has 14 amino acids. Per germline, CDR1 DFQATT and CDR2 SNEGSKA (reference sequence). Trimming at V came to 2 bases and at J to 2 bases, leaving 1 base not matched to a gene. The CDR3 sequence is CSARLAGATDTQYF. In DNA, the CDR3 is TGCAGTGCTAGACTAGCGGGGGCCACAGATACGCAGTATTTT.

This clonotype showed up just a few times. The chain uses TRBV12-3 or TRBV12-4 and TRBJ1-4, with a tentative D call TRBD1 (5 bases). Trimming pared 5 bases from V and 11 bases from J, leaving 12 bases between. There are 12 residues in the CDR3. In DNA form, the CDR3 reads TGTGCCAGCAGTCCCCGGGGGGGGAAACTGTTTTTT. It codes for CASSPRGGKLFF.

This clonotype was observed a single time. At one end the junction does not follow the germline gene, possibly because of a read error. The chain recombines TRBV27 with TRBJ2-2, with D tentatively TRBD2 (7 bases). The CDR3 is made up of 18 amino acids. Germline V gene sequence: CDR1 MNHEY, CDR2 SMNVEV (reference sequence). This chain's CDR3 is CASSPRLGGGDNTWELFF. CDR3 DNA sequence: TGTGCCAGCAGCCCCCGGTTAGGAGGGGGGGATAACACCTGGGAGCTGTTTTTT.

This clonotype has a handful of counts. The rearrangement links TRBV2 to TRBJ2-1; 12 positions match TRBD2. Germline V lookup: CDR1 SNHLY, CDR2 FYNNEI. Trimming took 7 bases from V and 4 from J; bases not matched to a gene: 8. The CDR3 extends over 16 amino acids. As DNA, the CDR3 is TGTGCCAGCAAAAGGGAGACTAGCGGGGGTTACAATGAGCAGTTCTTC. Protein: CASKRETSGGYNEQFF. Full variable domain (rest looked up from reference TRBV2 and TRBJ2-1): EPEVTQTPSHQVTQMGQEVILRCVPISNHLYFYWYRQILGQKVEFLVSFYNNEISEKSEIFDDQFSVERPDGSNFTLKIRSTKLEDSAMYFCASKRETSGGYNEQFFGPGTRLTVL.

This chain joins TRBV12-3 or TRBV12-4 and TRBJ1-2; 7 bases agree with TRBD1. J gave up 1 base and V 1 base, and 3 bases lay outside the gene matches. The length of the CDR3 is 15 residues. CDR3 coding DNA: TGTGCCAGCAGTTTAGACGGGACAGTTAACTATGGCTACACCTTC. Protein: CASSLDGTVNYGYTF.

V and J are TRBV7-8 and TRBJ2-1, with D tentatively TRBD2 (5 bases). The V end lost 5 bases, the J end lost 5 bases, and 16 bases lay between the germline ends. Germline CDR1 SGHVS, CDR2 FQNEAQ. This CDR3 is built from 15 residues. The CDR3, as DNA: TGTGCCAGCAGCCGAGGGATCCTAAACCACAATGAGCAGTTCTTC. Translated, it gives CASSRGILNHNEQFF.

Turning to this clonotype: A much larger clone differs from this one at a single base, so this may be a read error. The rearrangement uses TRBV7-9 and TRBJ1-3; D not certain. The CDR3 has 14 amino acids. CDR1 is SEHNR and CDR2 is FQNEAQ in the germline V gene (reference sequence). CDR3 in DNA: TGTGCCAGCACCCCAGTCCCCTCTGGAAACACCGTATATTTT. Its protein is CASTPVPSGNTVYF.

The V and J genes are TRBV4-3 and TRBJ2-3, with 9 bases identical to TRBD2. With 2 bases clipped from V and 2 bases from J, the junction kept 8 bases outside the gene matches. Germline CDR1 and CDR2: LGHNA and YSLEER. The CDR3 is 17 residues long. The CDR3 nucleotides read TGCGCCAGCAGCCAATGGGTGCGGGGGGGCACCACAGATACGCAGTATTTT. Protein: CASSQWVRGGTTDTQYF.

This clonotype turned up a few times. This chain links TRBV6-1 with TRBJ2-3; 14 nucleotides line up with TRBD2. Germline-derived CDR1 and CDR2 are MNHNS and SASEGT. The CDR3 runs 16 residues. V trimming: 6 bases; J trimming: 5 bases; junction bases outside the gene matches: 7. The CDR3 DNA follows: TGTGCCAGCAGACGACTAGCGGGGGGGCGGGGAGATACGCAGTATTTT. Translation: CASRRLAGGRGDTQYF.

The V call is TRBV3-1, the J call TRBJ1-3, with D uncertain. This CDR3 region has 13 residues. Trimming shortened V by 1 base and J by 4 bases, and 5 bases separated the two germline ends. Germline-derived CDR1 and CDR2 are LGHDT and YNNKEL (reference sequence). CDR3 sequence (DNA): TGTGCCAGCAGCCAAGTTCACGGAAACACCATATATTTT. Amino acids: CASSQVHGNTIYF.

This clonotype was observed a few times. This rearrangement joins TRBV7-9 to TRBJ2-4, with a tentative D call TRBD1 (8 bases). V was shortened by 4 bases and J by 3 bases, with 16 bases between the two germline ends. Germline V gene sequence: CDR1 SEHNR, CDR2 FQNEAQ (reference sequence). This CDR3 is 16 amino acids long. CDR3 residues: CASSSPSGTGKNIQYF. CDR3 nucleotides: TGTGCCAGCAGCTCACCAAGCGGGACAGGCAAAAACATTCAGTACTTC.

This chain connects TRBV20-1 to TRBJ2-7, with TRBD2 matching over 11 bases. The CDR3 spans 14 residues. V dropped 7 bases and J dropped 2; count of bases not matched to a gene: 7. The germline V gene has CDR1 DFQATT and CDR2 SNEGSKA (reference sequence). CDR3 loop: CSGYLAGGPYEQYF. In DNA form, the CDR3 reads TGCAGTGGGTATCTAGCGGGGGGACCCTACGAGCAGTACTTC.

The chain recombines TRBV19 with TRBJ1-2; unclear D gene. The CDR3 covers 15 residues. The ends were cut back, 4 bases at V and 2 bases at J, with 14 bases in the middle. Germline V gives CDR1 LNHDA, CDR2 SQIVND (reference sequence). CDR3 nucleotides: TGTGCCAGTAGTAACGACCACTCGGGGAACTATGGCTACACCTTC. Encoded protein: CASSNDHSGNYGYTF.

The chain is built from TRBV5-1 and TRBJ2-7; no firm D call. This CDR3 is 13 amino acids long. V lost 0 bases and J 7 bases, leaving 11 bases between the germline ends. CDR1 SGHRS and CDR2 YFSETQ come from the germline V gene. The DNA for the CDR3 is TGCGCCAGCAGCTTGGCCTCTCCCGGGGAGCAGTACTTC. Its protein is CASSLASPGEQYF.

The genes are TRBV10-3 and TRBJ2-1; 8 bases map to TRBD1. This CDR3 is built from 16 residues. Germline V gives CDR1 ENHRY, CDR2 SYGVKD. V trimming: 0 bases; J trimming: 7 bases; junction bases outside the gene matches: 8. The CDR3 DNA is TGTGCCATCAGTGAGTCAAGGGCAGGGGGCGGGAATGAGCAGTTCTTC. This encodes CAISESRAGGGNEQFF.

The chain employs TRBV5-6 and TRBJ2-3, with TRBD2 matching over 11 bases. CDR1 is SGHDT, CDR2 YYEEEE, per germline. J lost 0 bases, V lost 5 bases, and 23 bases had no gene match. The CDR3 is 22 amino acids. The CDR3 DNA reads TGTGCCAGCAGTCCGAATAGGAGGGGACTAGCGGTCTTCACAGGGAGCACAGATACGCAGTATTTT. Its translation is CASSPNRRGLAVFTGSTDTQYF.

This chain's CDR3 is CASSLLRQTTNEKLFF. The DNA for the CDR3 is TGTGCCAGCAGTTTGCTTCGACAGACCACGAATGAAAAACTGTTTTTT. The rearrangement uses TRBV28 and TRBJ1-4; possible D gene TRBD1, 5 bases. CDR1 and CDR2 from the germline V gene are MDHEN and SYDVKM. This CDR3 spans 16 amino acids. Trimming shortened V by 3 bases and J by 5 bases, and 16 bases separated the two germline ends.

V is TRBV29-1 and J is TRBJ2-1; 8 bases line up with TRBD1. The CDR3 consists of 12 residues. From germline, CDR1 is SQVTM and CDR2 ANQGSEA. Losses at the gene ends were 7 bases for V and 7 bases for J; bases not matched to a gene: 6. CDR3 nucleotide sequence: TGCAGCGGGCAAACAGGGGGAAATGAGCAGTTCTTC. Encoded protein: CSGQTGGNEQFF.

The CDR3 sequence is CATSDTAPGTGNGATGELFF. The CDR3 DNA sequence: TGTGCCACCAGTGATACCGCTCCCGGGACAGGGAATGGAGCAACCGGGGAGCTGTTTTTT. The chain employs TRBV24-1 and TRBJ2-2, with TRBD1 matching over 9 bases. Germline lookup yields CDR1 KGHDR and CDR2 SFDVKD. The CDR3 totals 20 residues. With 3 bases clipped from V and 5 bases from J, the junction kept 18 bases outside the gene matches.

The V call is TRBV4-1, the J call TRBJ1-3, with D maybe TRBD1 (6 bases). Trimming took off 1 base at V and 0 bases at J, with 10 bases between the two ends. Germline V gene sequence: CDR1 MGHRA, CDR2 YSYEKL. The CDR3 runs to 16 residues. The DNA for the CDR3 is TGCGCCAGCAGCCAAGGGGTGGGGGCCTCTGGAAACACCATATATTTT. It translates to CASSQGVGASGNTIYF.

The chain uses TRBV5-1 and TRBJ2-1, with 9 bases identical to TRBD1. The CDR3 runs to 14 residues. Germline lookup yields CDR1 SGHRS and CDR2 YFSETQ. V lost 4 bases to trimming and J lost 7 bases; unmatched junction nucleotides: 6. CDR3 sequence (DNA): TGCGCCAGCAGCACGGGACAGGGTTTGAATGAGCAGTTCTTC. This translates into CASSTGQGLNEQFF.

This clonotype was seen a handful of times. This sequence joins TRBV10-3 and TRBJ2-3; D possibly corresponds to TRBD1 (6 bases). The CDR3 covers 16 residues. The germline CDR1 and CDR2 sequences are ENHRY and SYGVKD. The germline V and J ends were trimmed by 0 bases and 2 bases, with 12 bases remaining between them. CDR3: CAISESWGRDTDTQYF. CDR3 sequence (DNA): TGTGCCATCAGTGAGTCGTGGGGGCGAGACACAGATACGCAGTATTTT.

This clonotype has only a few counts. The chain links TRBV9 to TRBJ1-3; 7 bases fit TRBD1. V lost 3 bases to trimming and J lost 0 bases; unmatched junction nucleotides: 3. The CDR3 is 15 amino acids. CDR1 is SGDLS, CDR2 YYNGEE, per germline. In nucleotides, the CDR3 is TGTGCCAGCAGCGCTACAGGGGACTCTGGAAACACCATATATTTT. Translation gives CASSATGDSGNTIYF.

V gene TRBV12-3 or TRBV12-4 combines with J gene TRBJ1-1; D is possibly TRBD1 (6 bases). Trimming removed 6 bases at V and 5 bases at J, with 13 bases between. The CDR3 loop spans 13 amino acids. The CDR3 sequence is CASSLRGVTEAFF. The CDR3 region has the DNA TGTGCCAGCAGCTTAAGGGGGGTGACTGAAGCTTTCTTT.

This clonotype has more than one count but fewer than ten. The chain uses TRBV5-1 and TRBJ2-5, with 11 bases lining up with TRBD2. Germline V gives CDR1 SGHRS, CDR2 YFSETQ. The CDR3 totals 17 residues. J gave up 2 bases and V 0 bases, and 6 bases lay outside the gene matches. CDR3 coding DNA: TGCGCCAGCAGCTTGGCCAGTAGCGGGGGGGTTCAAGAGACCCAGTACTTC. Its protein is CASSLASSGGVQETQYF.